This T cell receptor beta chain was recovered during a study of T cell clones after liver transplantation. Germline CDR1 is LNHDA and CDR2 is SQIVND (reference sequence). This CDR3 contains 14 residues. Trimming at V came to 4 bases and at J to 1 base, leaving 4 bases not matched to a gene. CD3+CD4+ and CD3+CD8+ cells were FACS-sorted from thawed unstimulated PBMCs. Method: immunoSEQ multiplex PCR; TCRdb's copy keeps in-frame clones and lacks some. The sample lists 45,000 to 55,000 clones, roughly 80% seen once, with roughly 8% in the top ten. The TCR originated in a human donor who received a liver transplant. The V and J genes are TRBV19 and TRBJ2-7; 7 bases map to TRBD1. Sample: CD4+ T cells from blood, taken before liver transplant. CDR3 DNA: TGTGCCAGTAGTAGGGACAGCCTGTCCTACGAGCAGTACTTC. Amino acids: CASSRDSLSYEQYF.